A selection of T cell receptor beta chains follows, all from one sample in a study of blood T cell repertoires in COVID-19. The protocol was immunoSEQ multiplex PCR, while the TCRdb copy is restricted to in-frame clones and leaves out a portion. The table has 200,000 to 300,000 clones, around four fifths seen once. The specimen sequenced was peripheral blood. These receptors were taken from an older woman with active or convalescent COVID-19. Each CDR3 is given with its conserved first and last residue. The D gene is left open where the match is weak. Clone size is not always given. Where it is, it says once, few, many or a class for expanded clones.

CDR3 protein: CASSYSGAGGLYEQYF
CDR3 DNA: TGTGCCAGCAGTTACTCGGGAGCGGGAGGTCTCTACGAGCAGTACTTC
V gene: TRBV6-5
clone size: -
D gene: TRBD2
J gene: TRBJ2-7

CDR3 protein: CASSSLLAGGGETQYF
CDR3 DNA: TGCGCCAGCAGCTCCCTCCTAGCGGGGGGCGGGGAGACCCAGTACTTC
V gene: TRBV5-1
clone size: -
D gene: TRBD2
J gene: TRBJ2-5

CDR3 protein: CASSPSSDTQYF
CDR3 DNA: TGTGCCAGCAGCCCCTCGAGTGATACGCAGTATTTT
V gene: TRBV7-9
clone size: -
D gene: -
J gene: TRBJ2-3

CDR3 protein: CASSVGVAGGAGYGYTF
CDR3 DNA: TGTGCCAGCAGCGTAGGGGTGGCAGGGGGCGCGGGCTATGGCTACACCTTC
V gene: TRBV7-2
clone size: -
D gene: TRBD1
J gene: TRBJ1-2

CDR3 protein: CASSLAVAVVDNEQFF
CDR3 DNA: TGTGCCAGCAGCTTAGCGGTGGCGGTGGTTGACAATGAGCAGTTCTTC
V gene: TRBV7-9
clone size: -
D gene: -
J gene: TRBJ2-1

CDR3 protein: CASSLGLAGGESYNEQFF
CDR3 DNA: TGTGCCAGCAGCTTAGGGCTAGCGGGGGGGGAGTCTTACAATGAGCAGTTCTTC
V gene: TRBV7-8
clone size: -
D gene: TRBD2
J gene: TRBJ2-1

CDR3 protein: CASGGTSGFGTGELFF
CDR3 DNA: TGCGCCAGCGGTGGGACTAGCGGGTTTGGGACCGGGGAGCTGTTTTTT
V gene: TRBV5-1
clone size: -
D gene: TRBD2
J gene: TRBJ2-2

CDR3 protein: CASSEFLKNPFF
CDR3 DNA: TGTGCCAGCAGTGAATTCCTAAAGAACCCGTTCTTC
V gene: TRBV2
clone size: -
D gene: -
J gene: TRBJ2-1

CDR3 protein: CASSVGTGREKLFF
CDR3 DNA: TGCGCCAGCAGCGTCGGGACAGGTCGTGAAAAACTGTTTTTT
V gene: TRBV5-1
clone size: -
D gene: TRBD1
J gene: TRBJ1-4

CDR3 protein: CATSASPGDRGFHEQYF
CDR3 DNA: TGTGCCACCAGTGCTTCCCCTGGGGACAGGGGTTTCCACGAGCAGTACTTC
V gene: TRBV24-1
clone size: -
D gene: TRBD1
J gene: TRBJ2-7

CDR3 protein: CASSPRSSGNTIYF
CDR3 DNA: TGTGCCAGCAGTCCCCGCAGCTCTGGAAACACCATATATTTT
V gene: TRBV28
clone size: -
D gene: -
J gene: TRBJ1-3

CDR3 protein: CASSQDSGEKLFF
CDR3 DNA: TGTGCCAGCAGCCAAGATTCGGGGGAAAAACTGTTTTTT
V gene: TRBV4-2
clone size: -
D gene: -
J gene: TRBJ1-4

CDR3 protein: CASTLGGSTEAFF
CDR3 DNA: TGTGCCAGCACCTTGGGGGGAAGCACTGAAGCTTTCTTT
V gene: TRBV12-3/TRBV12-4
clone size: -
D gene: -
J gene: TRBJ1-1

CDR3 protein: CASSPGTVSNQPQHF
CDR3 DNA: TGCGCCAGCAGCCCCGGGACAGTTAGCAATCAGCCCCAGCATTTT
V gene: TRBV5-1
clone size: -
D gene: TRBD1
J gene: TRBJ1-5

CDR3 protein: CASTLGTGYGQPQHF
CDR3 DNA: TGTGCCAGCACCCTAGGGACAGGGTATGGTCAGCCCCAGCATTTT
V gene: TRBV28
clone size: -
D gene: TRBD1
J gene: TRBJ1-5

CDR3 protein: CASSAGQTYEQYF
CDR3 DNA: TGTGCCAGCAGCGCGGGACAGACCTACGAGCAGTACTTC
V gene: TRBV9
clone size: -
D gene: TRBD1
J gene: TRBJ2-7

CDR3 protein: CASSQDPGTSWDTQYF
CDR3 DNA: TGTGCCAGCAGCCAAGACCCTGGGACTAGCTGGGATACGCAGTATTTT
V gene: TRBV4-2
clone size: -
D gene: TRBD2
J gene: TRBJ2-3

CDR3 protein: CASAGGALLQGEQFF
CDR3 DNA: TGTGCCAGCGCTGGTGGGGCTCTCCTACAGGGTGAGCAGTTCTTC
V gene: TRBV19
clone size: -
D gene: -
J gene: TRBJ2-1

CDR3 protein: CATRDRGSETQYF
CDR3 DNA: TGTGCCACCAGGGACAGGGGTTCCGAGACCCAGTACTTC
V gene: TRBV19
clone size: -
D gene: TRBD1
J gene: TRBJ2-5

CDR3 protein: CASSLGGGAVYQETQYF
CDR3 DNA: TGTGCCAGCAGCTTAGGAGGTGGGGCGGTGTACCAAGAGACCCAGTACTTC
V gene: TRBV13
clone size: once
D gene: -
J gene: TRBJ2-5

CDR3 protein: CASSQPLASGTLF
CDR3 DNA: TGTGCCAGCAGCCAACCCCTGGCGAGCGGGACCCTCTTC
V gene: TRBV3-1/TRBV3-2
clone size: -
D gene: TRBD2
J gene: TRBJ2-1

CDR3 protein: CASSADRNYEQYF
CDR3 DNA: TGTGCCAGCAGTGCAGACAGGAACTACGAGCAGTACTTC
V gene: TRBV27
clone size: -
D gene: -
J gene: TRBJ2-7

CDR3 protein: CASSTGGSTGELFF
CDR3 DNA: TGTGCCAGTAGTACAGGGGGTAGCACCGGGGAGCTGTTTTTT
V gene: TRBV19
clone size: once
D gene: TRBD1
J gene: TRBJ2-2

CDR3 protein: CASSIEVLAGYYNEQFF
CDR3 DNA: TGTGCCAGTAGTATAGAAGTTCTAGCGGGGTACTACAATGAGCAGTTCTTC
V gene: TRBV19
clone size: -
D gene: TRBD2
J gene: TRBJ2-1

CDR3 protein: CAISDGVLAEQFF
CDR3 DNA: TGTGCCATCAGTGACGGGGTTTTGGCTGAGCAGTTCTTC
V gene: TRBV10-3
clone size: -
D gene: -
J gene: TRBJ2-1

CDR3 protein: CASSLGGGAGAGDTQYF
CDR3 DNA: TGCGCCAGCAGCTTGGGAGGTGGGGCGGGAGCAGGAGATACGCAGTATTTT
V gene: TRBV5-1
clone size: -
D gene: TRBD2
J gene: TRBJ2-3

CDR3 protein: CASSQERGGAQETQYF
CDR3 DNA: TGCGCCAGCAGCCAAGAACGGGGAGGGGCCCAAGAGACCCAGTACTTC
V gene: TRBV4-1
clone size: -
D gene: TRBD2
J gene: TRBJ2-5

CDR3 protein: CASSQGPGVGDSPLHF
CDR3 DNA: TGTGCCAGCAGCCAAGGACCAGGGGTCGGAGATTCACCCCTCCACTTT
V gene: TRBV4-2
clone size: -
D gene: -
J gene: TRBJ1-6

CDR3 protein: CAISESFGRGDEQYF
CDR3 DNA: TGTGCCATCAGTGAGTCTTTCGGCAGGGGCGACGAGCAGTACTTC
V gene: TRBV10-3
clone size: -
D gene: -
J gene: TRBJ2-7

CDR3 protein: CASSQMGHPNTGELFF
CDR3 DNA: TGTGCCAGCAGCCAAATGGGACACCCGAACACCGGGGAGCTGTTTTTT
V gene: TRBV9
clone size: -
D gene: -
J gene: TRBJ2-2

CDR3 protein: CSASGGRVNTEAFF
CDR3 DNA: TGCAGTGCTAGTGGGGGGCGCGTGAACACTGAAGCTTTCTTT
V gene: TRBV20-1
clone size: -
D gene: -
J gene: TRBJ1-1

CDR3 protein: CSVSNRNTGELFF
CDR3 DNA: TGCAGCGTTTCTAATCGGAACACCGGGGAGCTGTTTTTT
V gene: TRBV29-1
clone size: -
D gene: -
J gene: TRBJ2-2

CDR3 protein: CASSLQGTGANVLTF
CDR3 DNA: TGTGCCAGCAGTCTACAGGGGACTGGGGCCAACGTCCTGACTTTC
V gene: TRBV6-6
clone size: -
D gene: TRBD1
J gene: TRBJ2-6

CDR3 protein: CSVEEGTGGAYGYTF
CDR3 DNA: TGCAGCGTTGAAGAAGGGACAGGAGGCGCATATGGCTACACCTTC
V gene: TRBV29-1
clone size: -
D gene: TRBD1
J gene: TRBJ1-2

CDR3 protein: CASSLISSRGGTQYF
CDR3 DNA: TGTGCCAGCAGCTTGATCTCCTCTAGAGGGGGGACCCAGTACTTC
V gene: TRBV5-4
clone size: -
D gene: -
J gene: TRBJ2-5

CDR3 protein: CASSGGGGQFF
CDR3 DNA: TGTGCCAGCAGTGGAGGGGGCGGGCAGTTCTTC
V gene: TRBV25-1
clone size: -
D gene: TRBD1
J gene: TRBJ2-1

CDR3 protein: CASRGQNYGYTF
CDR3 DNA: TGCGCCAGCAGGGGGCAGAACTATGGCTACACCTTC
V gene: TRBV5-1
clone size: -
D gene: -
J gene: TRBJ1-2

CDR3 protein: CASSVDRPPEKLFF
CDR3 DNA: TGTGCCAGCAGCGTAGACAGGCCCCCGGAAAAACTGTTTTTT
V gene: TRBV5-4
clone size: -
D gene: -
J gene: TRBJ1-4

CDR3 protein: CASSLSGSSYNEQFF
CDR3 DNA: TGTGCCAGCAGCCTCAGCGGGAGCTCCTACAATGAGCAGTTCTTC
V gene: TRBV6-5
clone size: -
D gene: TRBD2
J gene: TRBJ2-1

CDR3 protein: CASSISWGLVSNEQFF
CDR3 DNA: TGTGCCAGCAGCATCTCCTGGGGACTAGTTTCCAATGAGCAGTTCTTC
V gene: TRBV11-3
clone size: -
D gene: TRBD2
J gene: TRBJ2-1

CDR3 protein: CASSVGGTDTQYF
CDR3 DNA: TGTGCCAGCAGCGTGGGGGGTACAGATACGCAGTATTTT
V gene: TRBV9
clone size: once
D gene: -
J gene: TRBJ2-3

CDR3 protein: CASSQGLAGGRKQFF
CDR3 DNA: TGTGCCAGCAGCCAAGGTCTAGCGGGGGGGCGTAAGCAGTTCTTC
V gene: TRBV3-1/TRBV3-2
clone size: -
D gene: TRBD2
J gene: TRBJ2-1

CDR3 protein: CATSDFAASTQETQYF
CDR3 DNA: TGTGCCACCAGTGATTTTGCAGCTAGTACCCAAGAGACCCAGTACTTC
V gene: TRBV24-1
clone size: -
D gene: -
J gene: TRBJ2-5

CDR3 protein: CASSQDVGLIYGYTF
CDR3 DNA: TGTGCCAGCAGCCAAGATGTTGGACTGATCTATGGCTACACCTTC
V gene: TRBV3-1/TRBV3-2
clone size: -
D gene: -
J gene: TRBJ1-2

CDR3 protein: CASSQDLAGGMSEQFF
CDR3 DNA: TGCGCCAGCAGCCAAGATCTCGCGGGAGGGATGAGTGAGCAGTTCTTC
V gene: TRBV4-1
clone size: -
D gene: TRBD2
J gene: TRBJ2-1

CDR3 protein: CAISARDRGDEKLFF
CDR3 DNA: TGTGCCATCAGTGCCCGGGACAGGGGGGATGAAAAACTGTTTTTT
V gene: TRBV10-3
clone size: -
D gene: TRBD1
J gene: TRBJ1-4

CDR3 protein: CASSQAIGVMSNEQFF
CDR3 DNA: TGTGCCAGCAGCCAGGCAATAGGGGTTATGTCTAATGAGCAGTTCTTC
V gene: TRBV14
clone size: -
D gene: -
J gene: TRBJ2-1

CDR3 protein: CASSQLSGRADEQYF
CDR3 DNA: TGTGCCAGCAGCCAACTTAGCGGGAGGGCCGACGAGCAGTACTTC
V gene: TRBV14
clone size: -
D gene: TRBD2
J gene: TRBJ2-7

CDR3 protein: CASSLSRTGELFF
CDR3 DNA: TGTGCCAGCAGCTTAAGCCGAACCGGGGAGCTGTTTTTT
V gene: TRBV7-8
clone size: -
D gene: -
J gene: TRBJ2-2

CDR3 protein: CATSREVSYNEQFF
CDR3 DNA: TGTGCCACCTCACGGGAAGTGTCCTACAATGAGCAGTTCTTC
V gene: TRBV6-4
clone size: -
D gene: -
J gene: TRBJ2-1

CDR3 protein: CASSLVRNTATGGTEAFF
CDR3 DNA: TGCGCCAGCAGCTTGGTTCGCAACACAGCGACCGGAGGCACTGAAGCTTTCTTT
V gene: TRBV5-1
clone size: -
D gene: -
J gene: TRBJ1-1

CDR3 protein: CASSFSSSGNTIYF
CDR3 DNA: TGTGCCAGCAGCTTCTCTAGCTCTGGAAACACCATATATTTT
V gene: TRBV11-2
clone size: -
D gene: -
J gene: TRBJ1-3

CDR3 protein: CAWSGQSNTEAFF
CDR3 DNA: TGTGCCTGGAGTGGACAGTCGAACACTGAAGCTTTCTTT
V gene: TRBV30
clone size: -
D gene: -
J gene: TRBJ1-1